This T cell receptor (beta chain) comes out of a study of early T cells in non-severe SARS-CoV-2 infection. The V end lost 4 bases, the J end lost 1 base, and 7 bases lay between the germline ends. CDR1 LGHDT and CDR2 YNNKEL come from the germline V gene (reference sequence). The CDR3 extends over 13 amino acids. TCRdb fed the 5' RACE reads into MiXCR, producing one record per CDR3 protein. The table has tens of thousands of distinct CDR3 sequences, roughly 5.6% seen once. This chain links TRBV3-1 with TRBJ1-1; D remains unclear. Sequencing was carried out using whole blood. This TCR was recovered from an adult who was a healthcare worker with PCR-confirmed SARS-CoV-2 infection or an uninfected control (not recorded which). Written as DNA, the CDR3 is TGTGCCAGCAGCCGCCTGGGGAACACTGAAGCTTTCTTT. The encoded protein is CASSRLGNTEAFF.